These 28 T cell receptor delta chains were sequenced from one sample in a study of γδ T cells in repeated Plasmodium falciparum infection. TCRdb reanalysed the multiplex PCR reads via CATT. The table lists over 90,000 delta-chain clones, more than 0.85% of them singletons. Vgamma9/Vdelta2+ and Vdelta2-negative gammadelta T cells were flow-sorted from PBMC for bulk sequencing. The sequenced sample was gamma-delta T cells from blood. The receptors here all came from a pool of human donors (malaria-infected and uninfected, not separated).

In its sample, this clone was seen a few times. One base separates it from a far larger clone, so it is likely a read error. The sample holds other DNA sequences that translate to the same CDR3. V gene assignment gives TRDV2, but the J gene was left uncalled; the table's D call of TRDD3 was not tested on the DNA. Germline CDR1 GEAIGNYY, CDR2 EKD. The CDR3 has 18 amino acids. The CDR3 spells CACDQMAFPGDGSDKLIF. As DNA, the CDR3 is TGTGCCTGTGACCAAATGGCCTTCCCGGGGGACGGGAGCGATAAACTTATCTTT.

This clone has more than one count but fewer than ten. The protein TCRdb gives is from a much larger clone and does not agree with this DNA's translation at residue 20, likely a read error; the protein shown here comes from the DNA. No J gene was assigned, while the V gene was called as TRDV1; TRDD3 reflects the table's D call only, with no check against the DNA. CDR1 and CDR2 (germline): TSWWSYY, QGS. The CDR3 is made up of 22 amino acids. CDR3 protein: CALGAQPSYGLGDTWITDKPIF. Written as DNA, the CDR3 is TGTGCTCTTGGGGCCCAACCTTCCTACGGTCTGGGGGATACGTGGATTACCGATAAACCCATCTTT.

This clone was seen a few times. The translation of this DNA and the TCRdb protein of a much larger clone differ at residue 4, probably owing to a read error; the protein shown here is translated from the DNA. This chain connects TRDV1 to TRDJ1; unclear D gene. TCRdb is silent on the J gene; assignment here came from matching the DNA to germline. The germline V gene has CDR1 TSWWSYY and CDR2 QGS. This CDR3 is 12 amino acids long. DNA of the CDR3: TGTGCTCTTGTGGAATTGCGGTATAAACTCATCTTT. This sequence encodes CALVELRYKLIF.

Notes on this clone: TCRdb's protein, taken from a much larger clone, differs from this DNA's translation at residue 8, likely owing to a read error; the protein displayed comes from the DNA. The chain carries TRDV2 and TRDJ1; a possible D gene is TRDD3 (5 bases). Here the J gene came from matching the DNA to germline, since TCRdb omits it. The V and J ends lost 1 base and 0 bases respectively, with 32 bases between them. This CDR3 comprises 22 residues. Germline V gives CDR1 GEAIGNYY, CDR2 EKD. The CDR3 bases are TGTGCCTGTGACACTGTTTCCGGGGGGTCAGTACCGGTTTATCTAGACACCGATAAACTCATCTTT. Translated, it gives CACDTVSGGSVPVYLDTDKLIF.

This clone turned up a few times. This chain joins TRDV2 and TRDJ1; 12 bases are a match to TRDD3. The J gene comes from matching the DNA to germline here; TCRdb lacks it. CDR3 length: 18 amino acids. The germline V gene encodes CDR1 GEAIGNYY and CDR2 EKD. J lost 0 bases, V lost 8 bases, and 15 bases had no gene match. The CDR3 loop reads CAYSLLGDTRRNTDKLIF. Written as DNA, the CDR3 is TGTGCCTATTCATTACTGGGGGATACTAGGCGAAACACCGATAAACTCATCTTT.

There are a few counts of this clone. With only one base between it and a far larger clone, this is likely a read error. Other DNA sequences of this sample code for an identical CDR3. The J segment was not called; the V segment is TRDV1; TRDD3 is the table's D call, not checked against the DNA. Germline values: CDR1 TSWWSYY, CDR2 QGS. The CDR3 totals 22 residues. The CDR3 loop reads CALGEPVRSSYWGIKVADKLIF. For the CDR3, the DNA is TGTGCTCTTGGGGAACCCGTGAGGTCTTCCTACTGGGGGATAAAGGTGGCCGATAAACTCATCTTC.

This clone was counted at least ten times. This likely traces to a read error, being one base from a far larger clone. Other DNA variants within this sample encode the same CDR3. The chain uses TRDV1 and TRDJ1; no reliable D call. Germline loops: CDR1 TSWWSYY, CDR2 QGS. The CDR3 consists of 19 residues. Trimming left V 6 bases short and J 0 bases short, with 26 bases between. The DNA of the CDR3 is TGTGCTCTTGGTCGTCCCCTTGTCGGGACCAAGCCTTACACCGATAAACTCATCTTT. Encoded protein: CALGRPLVGTKPYTDKLIF.

About this clone itself: The protein in TCRdb stems from a much larger clone and differs at residue 18 from this DNA's translation, likely a read error; here the protein is translated from the DNA. This chain uses TRDV1 with TRDJ1; tentative D call: TRDD2 (8 bases). TCRdb supplies no J gene; here it was assigned by aligning the nucleotide sequence to germline. The germline V gene encodes CDR1 TSWWSYY and CDR2 QGS. CDR3 length: 26 amino acids. V shed 3 bases and J shed 5 bases, with 49 bases lying between them. The CDR3 loop is CALGDSFFLRKSVLGTPTRPIDKLIF. CDR3 DNA: TGTGCTCTTGGGGACTCTTTCTTCCTACGTAAAAGTGTACTGGGGACCCCCACTCGTCCGATTGATAAACTCATCTTT.

This clone has a count of ten or more. This sequence is one base from a far larger clone and is likely a read error. Additional DNA sequences in this sample encode the identical CDR3. Called V gene: TRDV2; the J gene was not called; no DNA check was done on the table's D call, TRDD3. This CDR3 has 16 residues. Germline values: CDR1 GEAIGNYY, CDR2 EKD. Here the CDR3 DNA reads TGTGCCTGTGACACCGTTTCGCTGGGGGATAAAGATAAACTCATCTTC. This translates into CACDTVSLGDKDKLIF.

Ten or more counts support this clone. The chain uses TRDV1 and TRDJ1; 10 bases agree with TRDD3. V lost 2 bases, J lost 2 bases, and 17 bases stayed unmatched. CDR1 TSWWSYY and CDR2 QGS come from the germline V gene. The CDR3 covers 20 residues. The CDR3 loop is CALGETAFLGGYLGTDKLIF. The CDR3 nucleotides read TGTGCTCTTGGGGAAACTGCGTTCCTTGGGGGATACCTCGGTACCGATAAACTCATCTTT.

This clone was seen a few times. A far more abundant clone sits one base away, making this likely a read error. Additional DNA sequences in this sample encode the identical CDR3. The rearrangement joins TRDV2 to TRDJ3, with TRDD3 matching over 7 bases. Here the J gene came from matching the DNA to germline, since TCRdb omits it. This CDR3 region has 21 residues. V shed 2 bases and J 2 bases; nucleotides not matched to a gene: 17. Per the germline V gene, CDR1 is GEAIGNYY and CDR2 is EKD. CDR3 amino acids: CACDKRSWGFLKTWDTRQMFF. As DNA, the CDR3 is TGTGCCTGTGACAAGAGGAGCTGGGGGTTTCTTAAGACCTGGGACACCCGACAGATGTTTTTC.

Only a few counts were recorded for this clone. A far more abundant clone sits one base away, making this likely a read error. The same CDR3 arises from other DNA sequences in this sample as well. The V gene is TRDV2, the J gene TRDJ2; 7 positions agree with TRDD3. Germline matching of the DNA provided the J gene here, since TCRdb leaves it blank. This CDR3 spans 23 amino acids. CDR1 is GEAIGNYY and CDR2 is EKD in the germline V gene. As DNA, the CDR3 is TGTGCCTGTGCCAAAAGAAAACTTGGTCCGGGCTGGGGGTTTCCCTCTTTGACAGCGCAACTCTTCTTT. Its translation is CACAKRKLGPGWGFPSLTAQLFF.

This clone was counted only a few times. TCRdb records a much larger clone's protein for this DNA, with a difference at residue 12 that likely arises from a read error; the protein given is the translation of the DNA. V gene TRDV1 combines with J gene TRDJ1, with TRDD3 identical over 8 bases. Here the J gene was assigned by germline matching of the DNA, as TCRdb has none. V lost 4 bases, J lost 8 bases, and 15 bases stayed unmatched. Germline assignment: CDR1 TSWWSYY and CDR2 QGS. This CDR3 has 16 residues. CDR3 sequence: CALGGLPRGGICKLIF. The CDR3 region has the DNA TGTGCTCTTGGGGGCCTCCCGAGGGGGGGGATATGCAAACTCATCTTT.

At least ten counts were recorded for this clone. TCRdb's protein for this DNA is that of a much larger clone and differs from the translation at residue 4, likely a read error; the protein shown is the DNA translation. The V call is TRDV2, the J call TRDJ1, with D unclear. V lost 5 bases, J lost 0 bases, and 18 bases lay in between. Germline V CDR1 and CDR2: GEAIGNYY, EKD. The CDR3 consists of 16 residues. This chain's CDR3 is CACGGVTRSNTDKLIF. The CDR3 nucleotides are TGTGCCTGTGGCGGGGTGACCCGATCCAACACCGATAAACTCATCTTT.

As to this clone: The protein held in TCRdb is that of a much larger clone and does not match this DNA's translation at residue 4, likely because of a read error; the protein shown is translated from the DNA. This CDR3 is CALAENPTLPWVRLTGGYPPTWDTRQMFF. The CDR3 nucleotides are TGTGCTCTTGCGGAAAATCCTACCCTCCCTTGGGTGCGTCTTACTGGGGGATACCCACCGACCTGGGACACCCGACAGATGTTTTTC. J is TRDJ3 and V is TRDV1; 12 bases are a match to TRDD3. The CDR3 length is 29 residues. The germline CDR1 and CDR2 sequences are TSWWSYY and QGS.

Points on this clone: The protein recorded in TCRdb matches a much larger clone and deviates from this DNA's translation at residue 14, suggesting a read error; the protein here is obtained by translating the DNA. The V gene is TRDV2, the J gene TRDJ1; TRDD3 matches at 8 bases. TCRdb leaves out the J gene; it was filled in here by matching the DNA to germline. The CDR3 length is 17 residues. CDR1 and CDR2 (germline): GEAIGNYY, EKD. Here the CDR3 reads CACDPLRAGGHTDRLIF. The CDR3 coding sequence is TGTGCCTGTGACCCCCTTCGAGCTGGGGGACACACCGATAGACTCATCTTT.

This clone occurred a few times. TCRdb's entry gives the protein of a much larger clone, which mismatches this DNA's translation at residue 5, likely from a read error; the protein reported here is translated from the DNA. The rearrangement joins TRDV2 to TRDJ1; D not resolved. There are 13 residues in the CDR3. With 3 bases removed from V and 4 bases from J, the gap between germline ends came to 11 bases. CDR1 and CDR2 (germline): GEAIGNYY, EKD. In DNA form, the CDR3 reads TGTGCCTGTGACGGTGTAGGGGTCGATAAACTCATCTTT. This sequence encodes CACDGVGVDKLIF.

This clone has only a few counts. A far more abundant clone sits one base away, making this likely a read error. The same CDR3 is also encoded by other DNA sequences in this sample. V and J are TRDV1 and TRDJ1; possibly TRDD2 for D (8 bases). In the absence of a J gene in TCRdb, the DNA was matched to germline to assign it here. The CDR3 has 22 residues. Germline CDR1 reads TSWWSYY; CDR2 reads QGS. Deletions cut 1 base from V and 0 bases from J, with 30 bases between. CDR3 nucleotides: TGTGCTCTTGGGGAACCTTCCTACGGTCTACTAGGGGATATTTGCTACACCGATAAACTCATCTTT. Amino acid sequence: CALGEPSYGLLGDICYTDKLIF.

This clone was observed a handful of times. Translating this DNA gives a protein that differs at residue 13 from the TCRdb one, which belongs to a much larger clone; a read error is likely, and the protein shown is this translation. With the J gene uncalled, the V gene is TRDV2; the D segment call TRDD3 is taken from the table without a DNA check. The germline gives CDR1 GEAIGNYY, CDR2 EKD. The CDR3 runs to 15 residues. DNA for the CDR3: TGTGCCTGTGACACCTTAGGGGAGAACACCGATAAACCCATCTTT. This translates into CACDTLGENTDKPIF.

This clone appeared many times. The rearrangement joins TRDV2 to TRDJ1, with 8 bases that match TRDD3. This CDR3 is built from 19 residues. V lost 5 bases, J lost 1 base, and 20 bases stayed unmatched. CDR1 is GEAIGNYY, CDR2 EKD, per germline. CDR3 amino acids: CACVPLSGDTLEVTDKLIF. The CDR3 nucleotides read TGTGCCTGTGTCCCATTATCTGGGGATACTTTAGAGGTCACCGATAAACTCATCTTT.

There are a few counts of this clone. The protein given by TCRdb reflects a much larger clone and differs at residue 6 from this DNA's translation, likely from a read error; the protein shown is the DNA's translation. The J gene has no call, while the V gene is TRDV1; the tabulated D call, TRDD3, remains unverified against the DNA. The CDR3 spans 18 residues. Germline assignment: CDR1 TSWWSYY and CDR2 QGS. The CDR3 region has the DNA TGTGCTCTTGGGGAACACAGTAATGCTCCCAGATACTGGGGGGGCCTCATCTTT. This encodes CALGEHSNAPRYWGGLIF.

This clone was detected only a few times. A read error is the likely source, as a far larger clone sits one nucleotide away. The same CDR3 arises from other DNA sequences in this sample as well. V and J are TRDV2 and TRDJ2, with 10 bases fitting TRDD3. The CDR3 totals 20 residues. Germline CDR1 and CDR2: GEAIGNYY and EKD. DNA of the CDR3: TGTGCCTGTGACACCCTTACTGGGGGATCGAGCAAAGATTTGACAGCTCAACTCTTCTTT. Amino acid sequence: CACDTLTGGSSKDLTAQLFF.

On this clone: The amino acid sequence in TCRdb belongs to a much larger clone and departs from this DNA's translation at residue 10, likely a sequencing read error; the sequence shown is translated from the DNA. The chain employs TRDV1 and TRDJ1; 13 bases match TRDD3. As TCRdb names no J gene, one was assigned here on the basis of a DNA match to germline. The junction had 23 bases not matched to a gene; V was cut back by 1 base and J by 0 bases. Germline V gene sequence: CDR1 TSWWSYY, CDR2 QGS. CDR3 length: 24 residues. The CDR3 loop reads CALGERDSLSHLLGDTVNTDKLIF. In DNA form, the CDR3 reads TGTGCTCTTGGGGAACGGGACTCCCTAAGTCATTTACTGGGGGATACGGTGAACACCGATAAACTCATCTTT.

About this clone: TCRdb's listed protein matches a much larger clone and diverges from this DNA's translation at residue 4, likely through a read error; the protein shown comes from the DNA. This chain connects TRDV2 to TRDJ1; 9 bases are a match to TRDD3. Because TCRdb records no J gene, it was assigned here through a match of the DNA to germline. Germline-derived CDR1 and CDR2 are GEAIGNYY and EKD. The CDR3 has 18 residues. CDR3: CACGTGYWGTLLTNKLIF. The CDR3 DNA reads TGTGCCTGTGGCACCGGCTACTGGGGGACGCTCCTGACCAATAAACTCATCTTT.

This clone was seen a few times. The protein held in TCRdb is that of a much larger clone and does not match this DNA's translation at residue 16, likely because of a read error; the protein shown is translated from the DNA. The chain employs TRDV1 and TRDJ1; possible D gene TRDD2, 6 bases. Germline matching of the DNA provided the J gene here, since TCRdb leaves it blank. Germline V gene lookup returns CDR1 TSWWSYY and CDR2 QGS. The CDR3 sequence is 19 residues long. The CDR3 bases are TGTGCTCTTGGGGAACTTGTACTTCCTCCCGGATGGAACACCGATGAACTCATCTTT. As protein: CALGELVLPPGWNTDELIF.

This clone was counted a few times. A far larger clone is off by one base, so a read error is likely. Within the sample, other DNA sequences also encode this same CDR3. This chain joins TRDV2 and TRDJ1, with TRDD3 matching 7 bases. Because TCRdb records no J gene, it was assigned here through a match of the DNA to germline. The V gene end was trimmed by 3 bases and the J gene end by 0 bases; junction bases not matched to a gene: 18. The CDR3 totals 19 residues. Germline assignment: CDR1 GEAIGNYY and CDR2 EKD. CDR3 coding DNA: TGTGCCTGTGACTCCTTGCTGGGGGCATTACCGGGGGACACCGATAAACTCATCTTT. Protein: CACDSLLGALPGDTDKLIF.

This clone is medium-sized in the sample. Other DNA sequences in this specimen translate into the identical CDR3. The rearrangement links TRDV1 to TRDJ2, with D possibly matching TRDD3 (6 bases). With 1 base removed from V and 3 bases from J, the gap between germline ends came to 21 bases. This CDR3 comprises 19 residues. Germline V gene sequence: CDR1 TSWWSYY, CDR2 QGS. CDR3 sequence reads: CALGERGVFYWVLTAQLFF. Here the CDR3 DNA reads TGTGCTCTTGGGGAACGGGGTGTCTTTTACTGGGTCCTGACAGCACAACTCTTCTTT.

About this clone itself: The protein held in TCRdb is that of a much larger clone and does not match this DNA's translation at residue 14, likely because of a read error; the protein shown is translated from the DNA. The chain recombines TRDV1 with TRDJ1; 8 positions agree with TRDD3. The germline V gene has CDR1 TSWWSYY and CDR2 QGS. The CDR3 is 22 residues long. Trimming removed 2 bases from V and 2 bases from J; junction bases left unmatched: 25. This CDR3 reads CALGESFSSSLLGGTGTDKLIF. The CDR3 DNA sequence: TGTGCTCTTGGGGAATCCTTCTCTTCCTCGCTACTGGGGGGTACTGGGACCGATAAACTCATCTTT.